A selection of T cell receptor beta chains follows, all from one sample in a study of T cells in Graves' hyperthyroidism and ophthalmopathy. TCRdb reanalysed the multiplex PCR reads using MiXCR and keeps one entry per CDR3 protein. The table shows about 400,000 distinct CDR3 sequences, with just under 15% occurring only once. Material for sequencing was blood. These receptors all come from a woman younger than 45 with Graves' hyperthyroidism. Each CDR3 is given with its conserved first and last residue. A D gene is named only where the DNA matches it firmly. Not all rows give a size; the values are once, few, many and, for expanded clones, a class.

NA	TRBV20-1	TRBJ2-2	few	CSASGGGGTSNTGELFF	TGCAGTGCTAGCGGGGGTGGGGGGACATCGAACACCGGGGAGCTGTTTTTT
NA	TRBV18	TRBJ1-3	few	CASSPSVRSMAGNTIYF	TGTGCCAGCTCACCATCCGTAAGGTCGATGGCTGGAAACACCATATATTTT
NA	TRBV19	TRBJ1-1	few	CASSPPSRVTEAFF	TGTGCCAGTAGCCCCCCGTCCAGGGTCACTGAAGCTTTCTTT
NA	TRBV4-1	TRBJ1-1	many	CASSQDNLEPGYTEAFF	TGCGCCAGCAGCCAAGACAACCTAGAGCCAGGGTACACTGAAGCTTTCTTT
TRBD2	TRBV10-2	TRBJ2-3	NA	CASAGGDTQYF	TGCGCCTCTGCGGGAGGAGATACGCAGTATTTT
NA	TRBV5-1	TRBJ1-4	few	CASSFRMDSEKLFF	TGCGCCAGCAGCTTCCGGATGGATAGTGAAAAACTGTTTTTT
TRBD1	TRBV7-2	TRBJ1-2	few	CASSPQVVRGRDYGYTF	TGTGCCAGCAGCCCCCAGGTCGTTAGGGGGCGAGACTATGGCTACACCTTC
TRBD2	TRBV3-1	TRBJ2-7	few	CASSQTSGDYEQYF	TGTGCCAGCAGCCAGACTAGCGGGGATTACGAGCAGTACTTC
TRBD2	TRBV27	TRBJ2-3	NA	CASSQLGGGPSTDTQYF	TGTGCCAGCAGCCAACTCGGGGGGGGACCCTCCACAGATACGCAGTATTTT
NA	TRBV7-9	TRBJ2-1	few	CASSARPFEHEQFF	TGTGCCAGCAGTGCGAGACCCTTTGAGCATGAGCAGTTCTTC
TRBD1	TRBV7-2	TRBJ2-5	many	CASSWDSQETQYF	TGTGCCAGCAGCTGGGACAGCCAAGAGACCCAGTACTTC
NA	TRBV5-5	TRBJ1-5	NA	CASSLPGDQPQHF	TGTGCCAGCAGCTTGCCAGGGGATCAGCCCCAGCATTTT
NA	TRBV29-1	TRBJ1-1	many	CSTRTPRQAEAFF	TGCAGCACCCGGACCCCGCGCCAGGCCGAAGCTTTCTTT
NA	TRBV12-3/TRBV12-4	TRBJ1-6	many	CASSRDWNSPLHF	TGTGCCAGCAGCAGGGACTGGAATTCACCCCTCCACTTT
TRBD1	TRBV28	TRBJ1-2	many	CASRWTGLRYGYTF	TGTGCCAGCAGATGGACAGGGCTTAGGTATGGCTACACCTTC
TRBD2	TRBV6-1	TRBJ2-7	NA	CASSEWVAGGYEQYF	TGTGCCAGCAGTGAGTGGGTAGCGGGAGGGTACGAGCAGTACTTC
NA	TRBV3-1	TRBJ2-7	many	CASSQEGIASSYEQYF	TGTGCCAGCAGCCAAGAAGGCATAGCGAGCTCCTACGAGCAGTACTTC